Detailed here is one TCR beta chain. This same CDR3 is encoded by further DNA sequences in the sample. This entry comes from a study of blood T cell repertoires in COVID-19. Background on the study: Collection of acute and convalescent COVID-19 samples took place in the United States, Italy and Spain. Nucleic acid was either cDNA or gDNA, and it came from T cells, B-cell-depleted T cells, or PBMCs.

V was clipped by 2 bases and J by 4 bases; unmatched bases: 1. CDR1 KGHDR and CDR2 SFDVKD come from the germline V gene. This CDR3 has 14 residues. Under the authors' procedure: Reference gene primer amplification yielded estimated nucleated cell counts. The data were produced by immunoSEQ multiplex PCR, yet TCRdb's version contains in-frame clones alone and is incomplete. D and trimming were read from the DNA, whereas the V and J calls and clone size are those reported in that table. The profile covers roughly 100,000 clones, with 87% appearing a single time and 5% to 7.5% taken by the ten largest. V usage is TRBV24-1 and J usage is TRBJ2-5, with 9 bases fitting TRBD1. Sequencing was done on a sample of peripheral blood. The clonotype comes from a human donor in a cohort sampled during active COVID-19. The CDR3 DNA reads as TGTGCCACCAGTGATTCGGACAGGGGAGAGACCCAGTACTTC. Amino acid sequence: CATSDSDRGETQYF.